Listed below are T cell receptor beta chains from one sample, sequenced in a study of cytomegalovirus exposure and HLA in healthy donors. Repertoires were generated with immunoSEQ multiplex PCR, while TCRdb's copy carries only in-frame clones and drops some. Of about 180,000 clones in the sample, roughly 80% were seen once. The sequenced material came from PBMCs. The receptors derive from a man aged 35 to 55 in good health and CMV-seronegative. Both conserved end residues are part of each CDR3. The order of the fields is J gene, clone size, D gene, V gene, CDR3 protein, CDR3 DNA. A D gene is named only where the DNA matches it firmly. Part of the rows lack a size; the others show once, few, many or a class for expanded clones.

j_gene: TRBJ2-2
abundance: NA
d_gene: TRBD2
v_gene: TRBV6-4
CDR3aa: CASSEKGLAGPGELFF
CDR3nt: TGTGCCAGCAGTGAGAAGGGACTAGCGGGACCCGGGGAGCTGTTTTTT

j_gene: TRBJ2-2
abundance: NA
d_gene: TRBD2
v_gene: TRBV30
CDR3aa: CAWAGGPLPGELFF
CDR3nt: TGTGCCTGGGCGGGGGGGCCTTTACCCGGGGAGCTGTTTTTT

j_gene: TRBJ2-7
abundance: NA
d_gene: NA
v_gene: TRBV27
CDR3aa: CASTRLGSYEQYF
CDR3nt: TGTGCCAGCACCCGACTGGGCTCCTACGAGCAGTACTTC

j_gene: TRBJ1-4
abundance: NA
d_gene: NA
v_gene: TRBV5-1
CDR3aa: CASSYYPPGGVAVEKLFF
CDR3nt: TGCGCCAGCAGTTATTACCCTCCGGGGGGGGTTGCTGTGGAAAAACTGTTTTTT

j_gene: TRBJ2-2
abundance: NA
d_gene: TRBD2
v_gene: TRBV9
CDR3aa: CASSRSSGSLDGELFF
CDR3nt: TGTGCCAGCAGCCGTTCTAGCGGGAGTTTGGACGGGGAGCTGTTTTTT

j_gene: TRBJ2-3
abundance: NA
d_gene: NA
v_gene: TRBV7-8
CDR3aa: CASSKEGAGGFDTQYF
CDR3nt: TGTGCCAGCAGCAAGGAGGGGGCGGGGGGTTTCGATACGCAGTATTTT

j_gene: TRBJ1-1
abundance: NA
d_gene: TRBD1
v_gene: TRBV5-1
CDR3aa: CASSLAGTGMNTEAFF
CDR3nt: TGCGCCAGCAGCTTGGCCGGGACAGGGATGAACACTGAAGCTTTCTTT

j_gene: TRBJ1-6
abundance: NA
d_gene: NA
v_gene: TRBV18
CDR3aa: CASSPRQTDNSPLHF
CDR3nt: TGTGCCAGCTCACCACGACAGACAGATAATTCACCCCTCCACTTT

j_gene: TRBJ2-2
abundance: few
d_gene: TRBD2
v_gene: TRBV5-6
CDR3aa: CASTETSGMTGELFF
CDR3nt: TGTGCCAGCACCGAGACTAGCGGGATGACCGGGGAGCTGTTTTTT

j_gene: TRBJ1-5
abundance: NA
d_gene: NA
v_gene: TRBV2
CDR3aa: CASSEGSSNQPQHF
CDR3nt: TGTGCCAGCAGTGAGGGCAGCAGCAATCAGCCCCAGCATTTT

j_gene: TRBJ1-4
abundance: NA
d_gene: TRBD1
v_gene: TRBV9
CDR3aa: CASSVVGDGTVREKLFF
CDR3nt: TGTGCCAGCAGCGTAGTGGGGGACGGGACAGTTCGTGAAAAACTGTTTTTT

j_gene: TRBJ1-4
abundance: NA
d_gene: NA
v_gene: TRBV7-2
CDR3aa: CASSLGGSTNEKLFF
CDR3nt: TGTGCCAGCAGCCTCGGGGGATCAACTAATGAAAAACTGTTTTTT

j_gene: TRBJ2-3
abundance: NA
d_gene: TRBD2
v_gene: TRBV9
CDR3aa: CASSPMSGRVVADTQYF
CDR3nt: TGTGCCAGCAGCCCAATGAGCGGGAGGGTGGTCGCAGATACGCAGTATTTT

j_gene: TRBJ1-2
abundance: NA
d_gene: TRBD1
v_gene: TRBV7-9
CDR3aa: CASSLTGDYGYTF
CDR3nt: TGTGCCAGCAGCTTGACAGGGGACTATGGCTACACCTTC

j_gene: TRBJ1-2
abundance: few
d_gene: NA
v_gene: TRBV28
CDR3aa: CASSPYNWGYTF
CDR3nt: TGTGCCAGCAGTCCCTATAACTGGGGCTACACCTTC

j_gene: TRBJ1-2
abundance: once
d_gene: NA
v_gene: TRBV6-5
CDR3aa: CASSLVGLGYGYTF
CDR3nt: TGTGCCAGCAGTTTAGTTGGACTCGGATATGGCTACACCTTC

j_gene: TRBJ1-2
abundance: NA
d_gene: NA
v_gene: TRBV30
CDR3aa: CAWGRGYGYTF
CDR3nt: TGTGCCTGGGGCAGGGGCTATGGCTACACCTTC

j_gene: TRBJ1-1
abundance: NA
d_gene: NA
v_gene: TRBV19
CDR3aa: CASSIVRGAGEAFF
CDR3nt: TGTGCCAGTAGTATAGTCCGGGGGGCCGGTGAAGCTTTCTTT

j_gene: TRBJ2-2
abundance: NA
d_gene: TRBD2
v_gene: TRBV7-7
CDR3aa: CASSLAGGRVTGELFF
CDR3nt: TGTGCTAGCAGCTTAGCGGGCGGGAGAGTTACCGGGGAGCTGTTTTTT

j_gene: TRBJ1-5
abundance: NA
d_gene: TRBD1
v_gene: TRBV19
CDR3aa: CATVDRGNNQPQHF
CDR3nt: TGTGCCACCGTTGACAGGGGTAACAATCAGCCCCAGCATTTT

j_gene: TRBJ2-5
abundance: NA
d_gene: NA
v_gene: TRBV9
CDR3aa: CASSRGGGKETQYF
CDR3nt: TGTGCCAGCAGTAGGGGAGGCGGGAAAGAGACCCAGTACTTC

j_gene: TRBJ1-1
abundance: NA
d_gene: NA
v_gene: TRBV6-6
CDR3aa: CASSVGATEAFF
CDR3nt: TGTGCCAGCAGCGTTGGGGCCACTGAAGCTTTCTTT

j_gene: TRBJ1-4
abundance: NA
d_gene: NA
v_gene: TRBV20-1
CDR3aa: CSAPTNEKLFF
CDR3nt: TGCAGTGCCCCGACTAATGAAAAACTGTTTTTT

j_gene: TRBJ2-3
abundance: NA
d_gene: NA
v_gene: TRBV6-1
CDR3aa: CASSEMLQQVGTDTQYF
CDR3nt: TGTGCCAGCAGTGAAATGTTACAGCAGGTGGGCACAGATACGCAGTATTTT

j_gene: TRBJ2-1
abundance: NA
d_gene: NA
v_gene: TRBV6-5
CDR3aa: CASGRTPDSYNEQFF
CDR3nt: TGTGCCAGCGGGAGGACGCCCGACTCCTACAATGAGCAGTTCTTC

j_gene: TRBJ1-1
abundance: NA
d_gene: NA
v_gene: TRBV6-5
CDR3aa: CASQGSLNTEAFF
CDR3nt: TGTGCCAGCCAGGGCAGCTTGAACACTGAAGCTTTCTTT

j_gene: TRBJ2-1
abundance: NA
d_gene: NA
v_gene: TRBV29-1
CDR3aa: CSITRGGEIYNEQFF
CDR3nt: TGCAGCATCACCCGAGGAGGGGAGATTTACAATGAGCAGTTCTTC

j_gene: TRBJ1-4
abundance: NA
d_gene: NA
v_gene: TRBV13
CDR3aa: CASSLDTDEKLFF
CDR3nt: TGTGCCAGCAGCTTGGACACCGATGAAAAACTGTTTTTT

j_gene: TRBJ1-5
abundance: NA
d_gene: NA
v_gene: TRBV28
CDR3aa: CASSLTYYPQHF
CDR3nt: TGTGCCAGCAGTTTAACCTACTACCCCCAGCATTTT